The clone carrying this TCR beta chain was seen repeatedly, ten times or more. The data originate from a study of T-cell reconstitution after alpha-beta-depleted transplantation in children. As it was prepared, the TCRbeta library received unique molecular identifiers. One entry per CDR3 protein results from TCRdb running MiXCR on the PCR reads. The data contain around 600,000 distinct CDR3 sequences, about 10% of them seen just once; the ten biggest clones take up about 4.2%. The V and J ends lost 1 base and 2 bases, in that order; junction bases with no gene match: 5. The CDR3 sequence is 17 residues long. CDR1 and CDR2 (germline): LGHNA, YNFKEQ.

The specimen comprised PBMCs from the stem cell graft donor, sampled from the stem cell graft. The clonotype was recovered from a human donor who donated a stem cell graft to a child with acute myeloid leukemia. The chain couples TRBV4-2 to TRBJ2-1, with TRBD2 matching 10 bases. CDR3 in amino acids: CASSQVLAGVPYNEQFF. As DNA, the CDR3 is TGTGCCAGCAGCCAAGTCCTAGCGGGAGTCCCCTACAATGAGCAGTTCTTC.